These 26 T cell receptor beta chains were sequenced from one sample in a study of lung T cells in sarcoidosis with Löfgren's syndrome. In TCRdb, the reads were re-called with MiXCR into one record per CDR3 protein. The sample carries roughly 20,000 distinct CDR3 sequences, less than 25% recorded once. Source material: CD4+ T cells from PBMCs. The receptors shown here come from a human donor with sarcoidosis (Löfgren's syndrome or another form), or a control subject (not recorded which).

This clonotype was picked up many times. The chain employs TRBV28 and TRBJ2-1, with 9 bases identical to TRBD2. Germline CDR1 MDHEN, CDR2 SYDVKM. This CDR3 region has 15 residues. The ends lost 6 bases at V and 5 bases at J; junction bases unmatched: 8. The CDR3 loop is CASSFSGGDNNEQFF. The CDR3 DNA sequence: TGTGCCAGCAGCTTTAGCGGGGGAGACAACAATGAGCAGTTCTTC. Looking up the rest from reference TRBV28 and TRBJ2-1 gives the full variable domain: DVKVTQSSRYLVKRTGEKVFLECVQDMDHENMFWYRQDPGLGLRLIYFSYDVKMKEKGDIPEGYSVSREKKERFSLILESASTNQTSMYLCASSFSGGDNNEQFFGPGTRLTVL.

This clonotype was counted many times. The chain employs TRBV6-1 and TRBJ2-2, with 11 bases aligning to TRBD2. The CDR3 has 15 amino acids. Per the germline V gene, CDR1 is MNHNS and CDR2 is SASEGT. V shed 7 bases, J shed 3 bases, and the junction held 4 bases outside the gene matches. Here the CDR3 reads CASIATSGDTGELFF. CDR3 DNA sequence: TGTGCCAGCATTGCGACTAGCGGGGACACCGGGGAGCTGTTTTTT.

This clonotype is medium-sized by share. The chain employs TRBV7-2 and TRBJ1-5, with unresolved D. The CDR3 length is 12 residues. Trimming shortened V by 3 bases and J by 9 bases, and 9 bases separated the two germline ends. Germline V gives CDR1 SGHTA, CDR2 FQGNSA. DNA of the CDR3: TGTGCCAGCAGCTTTTCCTCGGGGCCCCAGCATTTT. This translates into CASSFSSGPQHF.

This clonotype was counted at least ten times. V gene TRBV12-3 or TRBV12-4 combines with J gene TRBJ2-7; D is unresolved. The CDR3 totals 12 residues. The V and J ends lost 3 bases and 4 bases respectively, with 7 bases between them. CDR3 nucleotides: TGTGCCAGCAGTTTTCGACCGTACGAGCAGTACTTC. Protein product: CASSFRPYEQYF.

This clonotype came up many times. The rearrangement uses TRBV6-1 and TRBJ2-1; D may correspond to TRBD1 or TRBD2 (5 bases each). The CDR3 is 16 amino acids. Germline V gene data show CDR1 as MNHNS and CDR2 as SASEGT. The ends were cut back, 5 bases at V and 8 bases at J, with 22 bases in the middle. The CDR3 region is CASSPSGSSPSDEQFF. The CDR3 nucleotides read TGTGCCAGCAGTCCCTCAGGGAGCTCCCCGTCCGATGAGCAGTTCTTC.

The table lists this clonotype with many counts. V and J are TRBV29-1 and TRBJ1-1, with D possibly being TRBD1 (6 bases). The CDR3 totals 15 residues. V lost 4 bases and J lost 0, with 15 bases in between. Germline V gives CDR1 SQVTM, CDR2 ANQGSEA. In DNA form, the CDR3 reads TGCAGCGTTGTCACAGGGCTCCTAATGAACACTGAAGCTTTCTTT. It translates to CSVVTGLLMNTEAFF.

With regard to this clonotype: This may be a read error: a much more frequent sequence differs by one nucleotide. The chain is built from TRBV29-1 and TRBJ2-1, with TRBD2 matching over 11 bases. The CDR3 is made up of 14 amino acids. The germline V gene has CDR1 SQVTM and CDR2 ANQGSEA. The trim removed 8 bases at V and 3 bases at J, leaving 6 bases unmatched. This CDR3 is CSISTSGSYNEQFF. The CDR3 coding sequence is TGCAGCATCTCCACTAGCGGGAGCTACAATGAGCAGTTCTTC.

This clonotype came up many times. The rearrangement joins TRBV12-3 or TRBV12-4 to TRBJ2-3, with 11 bases that match TRBD2. The length of the CDR3 is 15 residues. The V and J ends lost 6 bases and 2 bases, in that order; junction bases with no gene match: 4. CDR3 residues: CASSPLAGDTDTQYF. CDR3 coding DNA: TGTGCCAGCAGCCCACTAGCGGGGGACACAGATACGCAGTATTTT.

This clonotype was detected many times. V is TRBV28 and J is TRBJ1-2, with D unresolved. This CDR3 has 14 amino acids. V was clipped by 0 bases and J by 5 bases, with 10 bases between them. The germline CDR1 and CDR2 sequences are MDHEN and SYDVKM. The CDR3 sequence: CASSLWGGIYGYTF. In DNA, the CDR3 is TGTGCCAGCAGTTTATGGGGCGGGATTTATGGCTACACCTTC.

In its sample, this clonotype was seen a few times. In DNA form, the CDR3 reads TGCGCCAGCAGCCCCGGGACTCTGACCTACGAGCAGTACTTC. Its translation is CASSPGTLTYEQYF. The chain couples TRBV5-1 to TRBJ2-7; possibly TRBD2 for D (6 bases). The V gene lost 4 bases and the J gene lost 2 bases, with 13 bases spanning the gap. The CDR3 sequence is 14 residues long. Germline V gene lookup returns CDR1 SGHRS and CDR2 YFSETQ.

This clonotype has ten or more counts. The chain carries TRBV19 and TRBJ2-5; D remains unclear. The length of the CDR3 is 11 residues. Per the germline V gene, CDR1 is LNHDA and CDR2 is SQIVND (reference sequence). The V gene lost 3 bases and the J gene lost 1 base, with 0 bases spanning the gap. This CDR3 reads CASSIQETQYF. The DNA of the CDR3 is TGTGCCAGTAGTATCCAAGAGACCCAGTACTTC.

This clonotype rates as medium-sized. The J gene is TRBJ1-1, the V gene TRBV6-1; no clear D gene. Trimming pared 4 bases from V and 4 bases from J, leaving 10 bases between. The CDR3 is 13 amino acids. Germline V gene data show CDR1 as MNHNS and CDR2 as SASEGT. CDR3 amino acids: CASSGTATTEAFF. The CDR3 nucleotides are TGTGCCAGCAGTGGCACGGCGACCACTGAAGCTTTCTTT.

This clonotype showed up just a few times. The V call is TRBV28, the J call TRBJ2-2; 8 positions match TRBD1. Germline CDR1 is MDHEN and CDR2 is SYDVKM. V shed 5 bases, J shed 6 bases, and the junction held 14 bases outside the gene matches. This CDR3 contains 17 residues. The CDR3: CASSLPFGQGNSGELFF. In nucleotides, the CDR3 is TGTGCCAGCAGTCTCCCGTTCGGACAGGGTAACTCCGGGGAGCTGTTTTTT.

In its sample, this clonotype was seen many times. The V and J genes are TRBV3-1 and TRBJ2-1; D gene uncertain. The CDR3 totals 15 residues. Trimming removed 1 base from V and 6 bases from J, with 13 bases in between. Germline-derived CDR1 and CDR2 are LGHDT and YNNKEL (reference sequence). In nucleotides, the CDR3 is TGTGCCAGCAGCCAAGCACGTCTAGGTCGCAATGAGCAGTTCTTC. Amino acid sequence: CASSQARLGRNEQFF.

This clonotype was seen a single time. A junction boundary mismatches the germline segment, possibly from a read error. The V and J genes are TRBV19 and TRBJ2-1; 9 bases line up with TRBD2. Germline CDR1 reads LNHDA; CDR2 reads SQIVND (reference sequence). The CDR3 loop spans 15 amino acids. CDR3 protein: CASSPVAGVHDEQFF. CDR3 DNA sequence: TGTGCCAGTAGCCCTGTAGCGGGAGTCCACGATGAGCAATTCTTC.

This clonotype is medium-sized within its sample. The V call is TRBV6-1, the J call TRBJ2-3, with D perhaps being TRBD1 or TRBD2 (5 bases each). Trimming left V 5 bases short and J 0 bases short, with 15 bases between. Germline loops: CDR1 MNHNS, CDR2 SASEGT. The CDR3 runs to 16 residues. The CDR3 loop is CASSNPGSPSTDTQYF. The CDR3 coding sequence is TGTGCCAGCAGTAACCCAGGGAGTCCTAGCACAGATACGCAGTATTTT.

About this clonotype: This could be a read error, since a much larger clone is one nucleotide away. The gene calls are TRBV19 and TRBJ1-5; D gene ambiguous. The CDR3 runs to 15 residues. V lost 2 bases and J 11 bases, leaving 19 bases between the germline ends. The germline CDR1 and CDR2 sequences are LNHDA and SQIVND (reference sequence). CDR3 in DNA: TGTGCCAGTAGTATAACGCCAGAATTGGGATCAACCCAGCATTTT. Translation gives CASSITPELGSTQHF.

By its share, this clonotype is medium-sized. The chain has TRBV6-1 and TRBJ2-5; tentatively, D is TRBD1 or TRBD2 (5 bases each). The CDR3 sequence is 17 residues long. CDR1 and CDR2 (germline): MNHNS, SASEGT. The V gene lost 2 bases and the J gene lost 2 bases, with 18 bases spanning the gap. CDR3 region: CASSETGTYKLQETQYF. CDR3 nucleotides: TGTGCCAGCAGTGAAACCGGGACCTACAAACTTCAAGAGACCCAGTACTTC.

By proportion, this clonotype is medium-sized. This chain links TRBV27 with TRBJ1-2; the D is unclear. CDR1 is MNHEY and CDR2 is SMNVEV in the germline V gene (reference sequence). Trimming took 5 bases from V and 4 from J, leaving 11 bases between them. This CDR3 has 13 residues. The CDR3 spells CASSPRGPYGYTF. The CDR3, as DNA: TGTGCCAGCAGTCCCAGAGGTCCCTATGGCTACACCTTC.

The sample holds many counts of this clonotype. The chain combines TRBV18 with TRBJ2-7; 7 bases match TRBD1. With V trimmed by 4 bases and J by 6 bases, 3 bases remained unmatched. This CDR3 is built from 12 residues. Per germline, CDR1 KGHSH and CDR2 LQKENI. The CDR3 region is CASSRDRSEQYF. The CDR3 region has the DNA TGTGCCAGCTCACGGGACAGATCCGAGCAGTACTTC. Complete variable domain (other parts from reference TRBV18 and TRBJ2-7): NAGVMQNPRHLVRRRGQEARLRCSPMKGHSHVYWYRQLPEEGLKFMVYLQKENIIDESGMPKERFSAEFPKEGPSILRIQQVVRGDSAAYFCASSRDRSEQYFGPGTRLTVT.

By frequency in the sample, this clonotype is medium-sized. This chain joins TRBV2 and TRBJ1-6; D not resolved. The germline V gene encodes CDR1 SNHLY and CDR2 FYNNEI. The CDR3 spans 13 residues. Trimming shortened V by 3 bases and J by 6 bases, and 6 bases separated the two germline ends. CDR3 loop: CASSEEFNSPLHF. As DNA, the CDR3 is TGTGCCAGCAGTGAGGAGTTTAATTCACCCCTCCACTTT.

With regard to this clonotype: Being one base from a much bigger clone, this may be a read error. J is TRBJ2-3 and V is TRBV11-2, with TRBD2 matching over 8 bases. The CDR3 is made up of 15 amino acids. The V gene's germline CDR1 is SGHAT and CDR2 FQNNGV. The CDR3 bases are TGTGCCAGCAGCTTAGGAGACCGGGGGGGAGATACGCGGTATTTT. Protein: CASSLGDRGGDTRYF.

In regard to this clonotype: Possible read error: a much larger clone is one base away. The chain couples TRBV12-3 or TRBV12-4 to TRBJ1-1; D unclear. The ends were cut back, 6 bases at V and 4 bases at J, with 18 bases in the middle. CDR3 length: 15 residues. The CDR3 loop is CASSPLLGMSTEAFF. CDR3 bases: TGTGCCAGCAGCCCACTCTTAGGGATGAGCACTGAAGCTTTCTTT.

This clonotype was detected many times. The gene calls are TRBV19 and TRBJ2-7; 14 nucleotides line up with TRBD2. There are 17 residues in the CDR3. Germline CDR1 reads LNHDA; CDR2 reads SQIVND (reference sequence). The ends lost 3 bases at V and 3 bases at J; junction bases unmatched: 7. This chain's CDR3 is CASSMGLAGVGIYEQYF. DNA for the CDR3: TGTGCCAGTAGTATGGGACTAGCGGGAGTAGGAATCTACGAGCAGTACTTC.

This clonotype was seen repeatedly, ten times or more. The chain uses TRBV20-1 and TRBJ1-1; a possible D gene is TRBD1 (5 bases). Trimming stripped 1 base from V and 5 bases from J, with 17 bases between. There are 15 residues in the CDR3. Germline CDR1 is DFQATT and CDR2 is SNEGSKA (reference sequence). The CDR3: CSARVLATDNTEAFF. The CDR3, as DNA: TGCAGTGCTAGAGTTTTGGCGACAGACAATACTGAAGCTTTCTTT.

A remark on this clonotype: This may arise from a read error, as a much more abundant clone is one base away. J is TRBJ2-1 and V is TRBV19; 13 positions match TRBD2. Looked up from germline, CDR1 is LNHDA and CDR2 is SQIVND (reference sequence). The CDR3 is 13 amino acids. Written as DNA, the CDR3 is TGTGCCACCGGACTAGCGGGAGCTGATGATCAGTTCTTC. Translating it yields CATGLAGADDQFF.